These 10 T cell receptor beta chains were sequenced from one sample in a study of blood T cell repertoires in COVID-19. Measured with immunoSEQ multiplex PCR; TCRdb has only the in-frame clones, and not every one. The repertoire holds about 290,000 clones, with around 81% as singletons. Sequenced input: peripheral blood. The receptors derive from a woman in her forties or fifties with active or convalescent COVID-19.

The V and J genes are TRBV7-9 and TRBJ1-1; no firm D call. The CDR3 contains 13 residues. Germline V gene lookup returns CDR1 SEHNR and CDR2 FQNEAQ (reference sequence). The ends were cut back, 1 base at V and 7 bases at J, with 10 bases in the middle. CDR3 nucleotides: TGTGCCAGCAGCTTAGGGAGGAGCTATGAAGCTTTCTTT. It specifies CASSLGRSYEAFF.

V and J are TRBV9 and TRBJ2-1, with 7 bases matching TRBD1. The trim removed 0 bases at V and 2 bases at J, leaving 14 bases unmatched. The CDR3 runs to 19 residues. Germline CDR1 reads SGDLS; CDR2 reads YYNGEE. The CDR3 sequence is CASSVEAHNRGRTYNEQFF. The CDR3 DNA is TGTGCCAGCAGCGTAGAAGCTCACAACAGGGGTCGGACCTACAATGAGCAGTTCTTC.

This chain links TRBV6-5 with TRBJ2-1; a weak D match, TRBD2 (6 bases). The CDR3 is 14 residues long. CDR1 and CDR2 from the germline V gene are MNHEY and SVGAGI. Trimming took off 6 bases at V and 1 base at J, with 10 bases between the two ends. The CDR3 bases are TGTGCCAGCAGGGGGGGAAGGTCCTACAATGAGCAGTTCTTC. Its protein product is CASRGGRSYNEQFF.

V is TRBV28 and J is TRBJ1-2; 9 bases match TRBD1. CDR1 is MDHEN, CDR2 SYDVKM, per germline. The CDR3 contains 16 residues. J was trimmed by 1 base and V by 6 bases; bases with no gene match: 9. The chain's CDR3 is CASRTGTGYLNYGYTF. Written as DNA, the CDR3 is TGTGCCAGCAGAACCGGGACAGGGTACCTTAACTATGGCTACACCTTC.

The rearrangement joins TRBV15 to TRBJ2-5, with 10 bases lining up with TRBD2. After removal of 5 bases from V and 5 bases from J, the junction contained 11 bases not matched to a gene. The CDR3 loop spans 16 amino acids. The V gene's germline CDR1 is LNHNV and CDR2 YYDKDF (reference sequence). The CDR3 DNA reads as TGTGCCACCAGCCGGGGGGGACTAGCGCGCGGGGAGACCCAGTACTTC. Protein sequence: CATSRGGLARGETQYF.

J is TRBJ2-3 and V is TRBV13; no definite D call. The germline V gene has CDR1 PRHDT and CDR2 FYEKMQ (reference sequence). V lost 4 bases, J lost 1 base, and 3 bases lay in between. This CDR3 has 12 amino acids. CDR3 in amino acids: CASSSGTDTQYF. CDR3 nucleotides: TGTGCCAGCAGCTCCGGCACAGATACGCAGTATTTT.

This clone is a singleton in its sample. The rearrangement uses TRBV7-3 and TRBJ2-1; the match to TRBD1 covers 7 bases. Germline V CDR1 and CDR2: SGHTA, FQGTGA. Losses at the gene ends were 2 bases for V and 4 bases for J; bases not matched to a gene: 5. CDR3 length: 15 residues. The CDR3 nucleotides are TGTGCCAGCAGCTTAGCCGGACAGGCGTACAATGAGCAGTTCTTC. Translation gives CASSLAGQAYNEQFF.

As concerns this clone: The identical CDR3 is also encoded by other nucleotide sequences in the sample. This chain joins TRBV19 and TRBJ1-1; no clear D. The ends were cut back, 5 bases at V and 1 base at J, with 8 bases in the middle. The CDR3 totals 13 residues. Germline V gene sequence: CDR1 LNHDA, CDR2 SQIVND (reference sequence). CDR3 coding DNA: TGTGCCAGTAGTTACCGAGAGAACACTGAAGCTTTCTTT. Residues: CASSYRENTEAFF.

The V and J genes are TRBV7-9 and TRBJ1-1; D is undetermined. The CDR3 consists of 12 residues. Trimming pared 8 bases from V and 5 bases from J, leaving 12 bases between. Germline lookup yields CDR1 SEHNR and CDR2 FQNEAQ (reference sequence). The CDR3 region has the DNA TGTGCCAGCGGAGGACGGGTAACTGAAGCTTTCTTT. Its protein is CASGGRVTEAFF. The full variable domain, its missing parts supplied by reference TRBV7-9 and TRBJ1-1, is DTGVSQNPRHKITKRGQNVTFRCDPISEHNRLYWYRQTLGQGPEFLTYFQNEAQLEKSRLLSDRFSAERPKGSFSTLEIQRTEQGDSAMYLCASGGRVTEAFFGQGTRLTVV.

The J gene is TRBJ1-5, the V gene TRBV21-1; the table calls TRBD1, which could not be checked here. TRBV21-1 is a pseudogene. This CDR3 contains 15 residues. The CDR3 loop is CASSKRGRLNQPQHF. The CDR3 coding sequence is TGTGCCAGCAGCAAAAGGGGTCGGCTCAATCAGCCCCAGCATTTT.